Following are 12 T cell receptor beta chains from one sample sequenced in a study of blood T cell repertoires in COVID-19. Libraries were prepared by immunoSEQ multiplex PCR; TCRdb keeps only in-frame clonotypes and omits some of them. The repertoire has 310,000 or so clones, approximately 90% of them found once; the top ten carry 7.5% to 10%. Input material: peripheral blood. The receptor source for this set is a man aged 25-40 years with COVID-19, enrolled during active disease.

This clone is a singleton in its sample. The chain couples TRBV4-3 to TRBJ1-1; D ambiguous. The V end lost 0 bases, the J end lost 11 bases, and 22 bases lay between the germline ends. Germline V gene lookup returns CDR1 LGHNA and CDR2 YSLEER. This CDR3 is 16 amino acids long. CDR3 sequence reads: CASSQDMDLVGRGAFF. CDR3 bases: TGCGCCAGCAGCCAAGACATGGACCTCGTTGGGCGCGGGGCTTTCTTT.

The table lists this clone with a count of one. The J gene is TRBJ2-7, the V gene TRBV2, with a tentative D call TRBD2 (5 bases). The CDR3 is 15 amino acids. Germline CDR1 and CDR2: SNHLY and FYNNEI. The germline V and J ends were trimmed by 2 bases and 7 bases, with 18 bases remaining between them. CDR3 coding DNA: TGTGCCAGCAGTGAAAGCGTCGTCCGAGGGTGGGAGCAGTACTTC. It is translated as CASSESVVRGWEQYF.

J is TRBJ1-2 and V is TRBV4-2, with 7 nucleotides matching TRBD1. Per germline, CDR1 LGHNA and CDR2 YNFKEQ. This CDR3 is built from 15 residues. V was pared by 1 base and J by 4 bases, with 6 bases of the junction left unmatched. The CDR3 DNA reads TGTGCCAGCAGCCAAGGGACAGGAATCTTCTATGGCTACACCTTC. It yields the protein CASSQGTGIFYGYTF.

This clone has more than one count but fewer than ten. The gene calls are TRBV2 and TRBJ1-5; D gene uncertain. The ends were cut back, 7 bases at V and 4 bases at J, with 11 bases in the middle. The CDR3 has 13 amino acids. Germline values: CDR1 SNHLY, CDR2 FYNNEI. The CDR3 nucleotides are TGTGCCAGCACCTCACAATTAAATCAGCCCCAGCATTTT. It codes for CASTSQLNQPQHF.

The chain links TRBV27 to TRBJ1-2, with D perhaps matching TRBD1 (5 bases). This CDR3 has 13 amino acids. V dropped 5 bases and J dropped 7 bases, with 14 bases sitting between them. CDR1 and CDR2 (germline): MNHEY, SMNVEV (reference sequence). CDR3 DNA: TGTGCCAGCAGTAATCGGGGGATGGGTGGCTACACCTTC. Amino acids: CASSNRGMGGYTF.

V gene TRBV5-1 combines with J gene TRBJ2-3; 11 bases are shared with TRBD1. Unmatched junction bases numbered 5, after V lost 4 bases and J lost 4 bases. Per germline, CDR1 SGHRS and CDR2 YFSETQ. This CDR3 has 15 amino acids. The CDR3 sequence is CASSPGQGVSDTQYF. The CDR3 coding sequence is TGCGCCAGCAGCCCGGGACAGGGGGTTTCAGATACGCAGTATTTT.

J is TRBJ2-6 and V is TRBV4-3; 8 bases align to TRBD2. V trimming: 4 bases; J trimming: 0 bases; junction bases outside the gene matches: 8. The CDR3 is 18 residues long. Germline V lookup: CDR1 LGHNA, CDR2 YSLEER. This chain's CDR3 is CASSPGGNGASGANVLTF. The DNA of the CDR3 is TGCGCCAGCAGCCCGGGGGGGAATGGGGCCTCTGGGGCCAACGTCCTGACTTTC.

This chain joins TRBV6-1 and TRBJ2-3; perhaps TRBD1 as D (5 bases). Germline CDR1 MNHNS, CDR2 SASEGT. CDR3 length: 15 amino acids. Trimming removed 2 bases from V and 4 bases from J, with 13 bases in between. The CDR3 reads CASSETGRSPDTQYF. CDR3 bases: TGTGCCAGCAGTGAAACAGGCCGTTCGCCAGATACGCAGTATTTT.

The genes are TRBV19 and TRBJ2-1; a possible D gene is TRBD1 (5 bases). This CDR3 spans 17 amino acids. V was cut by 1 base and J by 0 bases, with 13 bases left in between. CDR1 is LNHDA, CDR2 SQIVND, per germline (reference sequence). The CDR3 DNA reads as TGTGCCAGTAGTATAGTCTGGGGCAGTAGCTCCTACAATGAGCAGTTCTTC. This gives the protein CASSIVWGSSSYNEQFF.

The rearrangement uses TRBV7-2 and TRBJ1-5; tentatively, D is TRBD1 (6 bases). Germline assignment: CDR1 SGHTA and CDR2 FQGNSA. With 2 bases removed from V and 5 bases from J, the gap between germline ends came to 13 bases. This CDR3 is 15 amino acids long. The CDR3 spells CASSLSRGSDQPQHF. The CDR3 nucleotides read TGTGCCAGCAGCTTATCAAGGGGGAGCGATCAGCCCCAGCATTTT.

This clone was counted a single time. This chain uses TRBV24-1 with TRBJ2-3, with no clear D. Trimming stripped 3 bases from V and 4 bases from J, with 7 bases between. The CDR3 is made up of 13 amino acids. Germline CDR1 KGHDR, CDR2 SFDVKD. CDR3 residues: CATSDPPADTQYF. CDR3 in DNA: TGTGCCACCAGTGATCCCCCGGCAGATACGCAGTATTTT.

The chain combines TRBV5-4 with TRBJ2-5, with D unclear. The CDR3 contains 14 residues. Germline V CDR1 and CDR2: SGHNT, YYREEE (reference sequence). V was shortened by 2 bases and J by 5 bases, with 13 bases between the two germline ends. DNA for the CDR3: TGTGCCAGCAGCTTAAAAGACACGGCGGAGACCCAGTACTTC. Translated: CASSLKDTAETQYF.